Following are 23 T cell receptor beta chains from one sample sequenced in a study of T cell responses to AZD1222 COVID-19 vaccine. Here immunoSEQ multiplex PCR was the method, and the copy in TCRdb shows in-frame clones only, minus some. The sample shows approximately 160,000 clones, 85% to 95% of them seen only once. The specimen was peripheral blood, collected on day 0 of AZD1222 vaccination. The receptor source for this set is an adult in good health.

V and J are TRBV2 and TRBJ2-3, with 12 bases that match TRBD2. This CDR3 region has 16 residues. Germline trimming cut 3 bases from V and 3 bases from J; bases unmatched to any gene: 4. The germline V gene has CDR1 SNHLY and CDR2 FYNNEI. CDR3 amino acids: CASSDVLAGGTDTQYF. CDR3 coding DNA: TGTGCCAGCAGTGACGTACTAGCGGGGGGTACAGATACGCAGTATTTT.

The V call is TRBV5-1, the J call TRBJ1-6, with D unresolved. The CDR3 has 13 amino acids. Germline V gene data show CDR1 as SGHRS and CDR2 as YFSETQ. The V gene lost 2 bases and the J gene lost 6 bases, with 6 bases spanning the gap. The CDR3 nucleotides are TGCGCCAGCAGCTTTGCGGGTAATTCACCCCTCCACTTT. This gives the protein CASSFAGNSPLHF. The full variable domain, its missing parts supplied by reference TRBV5-1 and TRBJ1-6, is KAGVTQTPRYLIKTRGQQVTLSCSPISGHRSVSWYQQTPGQGLQFLFEYFSETQRNKGNFPGRFSGRQFSNSRSEMNVSTLELGDSALYLCASSFAGNSPLHFGNGTRLTVT.

In this sample, this clone turned up once. The chain has TRBV28 and TRBJ2-2; 10 bases agree with TRBD1. Germline trimming cut 5 bases from V and 7 bases from J; bases unmatched to any gene: 7. The CDR3 extends over 15 amino acids. Per the germline V gene, CDR1 is MDHEN and CDR2 is SYDVKM. CDR3 in amino acids: CASSPTGQGIGELFF. The CDR3 DNA reads TGTGCCAGCAGTCCCACGGGACAGGGGATCGGGGAGCTGTTTTTT. Supplemented by reference TRBV28 and TRBJ2-2, the full variable domain reads DVKVTQSSRYLVKRTGEKVFLECVQDMDHENMFWYRQDPGLGLRLIYFSYDVKMKEKGDIPEGYSVSREKKERFSLILESASTNQTSMYLCASSPTGQGIGELFFGEGSRLTVL.

The rearrangement uses TRBV28 and TRBJ1-5; 7 nucleotides match TRBD1. Germline V gene lookup returns CDR1 MDHEN and CDR2 SYDVKM. The V segment lost 5 bases and the J segment 7 bases; nucleotides outside the gene matches: 8. The CDR3 extends over 14 amino acids. CDR3 sequence reads: CASSLPTGVQPQHF. CDR3 DNA: TGTGCCAGCAGTCTCCCTACAGGGGTCCAGCCCCAGCATTTT. Complete variable domain (other parts from reference TRBV28 and TRBJ1-5): DVKVTQSSRYLVKRTGEKVFLECVQDMDHENMFWYRQDPGLGLRLIYFSYDVKMKEKGDIPEGYSVSREKKERFSLILESASTNQTSMYLCASSLPTGVQPQHFGDGTRLSIL.

J is TRBJ1-1 and V is TRBV18; D ambiguous. V lost 1 base, J lost 1 base, and 1 base lay in between. This CDR3 has 12 residues. Germline CDR1 is KGHSH and CDR2 is LQKENI. CDR3 sequence reads: CASSPQNTEAFF. The DNA of the CDR3 is TGTGCCAGCTCACCACAGAACACTGAAGCTTTCTTT.

In its sample, this clone was seen a few times. The CDR3 region has the DNA TGCGCCAGCAGTGAAACGACAGGTTGGACTGAAGCTTTCTTT. As protein: CASSETTGWTEAFF. The rearrangement uses TRBV10-1 and TRBJ1-1; the D gene is possibly TRBD1 (6 bases). V lost 3 bases and J lost 5, with 13 bases in between. Germline V CDR1 and CDR2: WNHNN, SYGVQD (reference sequence). The CDR3 has 14 amino acids.

The chain carries TRBV12-3 or TRBV12-4 and TRBJ2-3; the D is unclear. The CDR3 is 13 residues long. Trimming cost V 5 bases and J 0 bases, with 6 bases left between them. CDR3 region: CASSPHSTDTQYF. The DNA for the CDR3 is TGTGCCAGCAGTCCCCATAGCACAGATACGCAGTATTTT.

The chain combines TRBV9 with TRBJ2-3; 8 nucleotides align to TRBD2. After removal of 2 bases from V and 2 bases from J, the junction contained 16 bases not matched to a gene. The CDR3 length is 19 residues. Germline V gene data show CDR1 as SGDLS and CDR2 as YYNGEE. The CDR3 DNA sequence: TGTGCCAGCAGCGTGCCCCGAGCTAGCCGGGGGGGTCACACAGATACGCAGTATTTT. Translated: CASSVPRASRGGHTDTQYF.

This clone was seen only once. This chain joins TRBV18 and TRBJ1-4; 9 nucleotides agree with TRBD1. CDR1 and CDR2 (germline): KGHSH, LQKENI. The CDR3 extends over 15 amino acids. J was trimmed by 4 bases and V by 4 bases; bases with no gene match: 4. CDR3 sequence: CASSLGQGSNEKLFF. CDR3 nucleotide sequence: TGTGCCAGCTCACTGGGACAGGGTAGTAATGAAAAACTGTTTTTT.

The chain employs TRBV10-3 and TRBJ1-1, with 12 positions matching TRBD1. V lost 10 bases to trimming and J lost 7 bases; unmatched junction nucleotides: 10. Germline assignment: CDR1 ENHRY and CDR2 SYGVKD. The CDR3 consists of 14 residues. CDR3: CATSRDRGRGEAFF. The CDR3 bases are TGTGCCACCTCAAGGGACAGGGGGCGGGGTGAAGCTTTCTTT.

This chain joins TRBV5-4 and TRBJ2-2, with TRBD2 as a possible D gene (6 bases). V was trimmed by 1 base and J by 2 bases, leaving 12 bases between them. CDR1 is SGHNT and CDR2 is YYREEE in the germline V gene (reference sequence). This CDR3 has 16 amino acids. DNA for the CDR3: TGTGCCAGCAGCTTGTCGGGACTTTCTAACACCGGGGAGCTGTTTTTT. Protein: CASSLSGLSNTGELFF.

This rearrangement joins TRBV11-2 to TRBJ1-5; 8 bases line up with TRBD1. The ends lost 5 bases at V and 5 bases at J; junction bases unmatched: 8. This CDR3 has 15 residues. CDR1 and CDR2 (germline): SGHAT, FQNNGV. The CDR3 region is CASSLRTGWDQPQHF. The CDR3 DNA reads TGTGCCAGCAGCCTACGGACAGGGTGGGATCAGCCCCAGCATTTT.

The chain is built from TRBV18 and TRBJ1-3; 12 bases line up with TRBD1. Trimming removed 2 bases from V and 5 bases from J; junction bases left unmatched: 4. CDR1 is KGHSH, CDR2 LQKENI, per germline. The CDR3 contains 16 residues. In DNA form, the CDR3 reads TGTGCCAGCTCACCAGATGGGACAGGGGGCAGAAACACCATATATTTT. It codes for CASSPDGTGGRNTIYF.

The gene calls are TRBV20-1 and TRBJ2-1; possibly TRBD1 for D (5 bases). The CDR3 runs to 14 residues. Germline V CDR1 and CDR2: DFQATT, SNEGSKA (reference sequence). The V gene lost 3 bases and the J gene lost 6 bases, with 15 bases spanning the gap. The CDR3 is CSASRQSLINEQFF. Here the CDR3 DNA reads TGCAGTGCTAGTCGACAGAGCTTAATCAATGAGCAGTTCTTC.

This chain connects TRBV30 to TRBJ1-3; D remains unclear. V lost 2 bases and J lost 0, with 8 bases in between. Germline V CDR1 and CDR2: GTSNPN, SVGIG (reference sequence). CDR3 length: 14 amino acids. The chain's CDR3 is CAWSRRISGNTIYF. The CDR3 bases are TGTGCCTGGAGTCGGAGGATCTCTGGAAACACCATATATTTT.

The rearrangement joins TRBV11-3 to TRBJ2-1; a weak D match, TRBD1 (6 bases). The CDR3 loop spans 13 amino acids. Germline V gene data show CDR1 as SGHNT and CDR2 as YENEEA. V lost 5 bases and J 10 bases, leaving 15 bases between the germline ends. In DNA form, the CDR3 reads TGTGCCAGCAGCCAAGGGGGACCGACGGAGCAGTTCTTC. Translated, it gives CASSQGGPTEQFF.

The gene calls are TRBV27 and TRBJ2-5; D is perhaps TRBD1 (5 bases). The CDR3 is 16 amino acids. Between the trimmed V and J ends, which lost 1 base and 0 bases, there was a span of 12 bases. CDR1 is MNHEY and CDR2 is SMNVEV in the germline V gene (reference sequence). The CDR3 loop is CASSLLARAYQETQYF. The CDR3 DNA follows: TGTGCCAGCAGTTTATTGGCCAGGGCATACCAAGAGACCCAGTACTTC.

The rearrangement joins TRBV5-6 to TRBJ2-1, with D unclear. The CDR3 totals 13 residues. V was clipped by 0 bases and J by 5 bases, with 6 bases between them. Germline CDR1 SGHDT, CDR2 YYEEEE. The CDR3 is CASSLEYNNEQFF. CDR3 sequence (DNA): TGTGCCAGCAGCTTGGAGTATAACAATGAGCAGTTCTTC.

In this sample, this clone turned up once. V usage is TRBV10-3 and J usage is TRBJ1-2; no firm D call. The CDR3 is 13 amino acids. V was trimmed by 4 bases and J by 2 bases, leaving 8 bases between them. Germline V gene sequence: CDR1 ENHRY, CDR2 SYGVKD. The CDR3, as DNA: TGTGCCATCAGTGGATCCGGGAACTATGGCTACACCTTC. Translating it yields CAISGSGNYGYTF.

This chain links TRBV6-2 or TRBV6-3 with TRBJ1-2; 9 nucleotides line up with TRBD1. V dropped 5 bases and J dropped 7; count of bases not matched to a gene: 8. The V gene's germline CDR1 is MNHEY and CDR2 SVGEGT. The CDR3 totals 14 residues. The chain's CDR3 is CASSRDRATVGYTF. In DNA form, the CDR3 reads TGTGCCAGCAGTCGGGACAGGGCTACGGTTGGCTACACCTTC.

The genes are TRBV9 and TRBJ2-1; 11 nucleotides line up with TRBD2. The CDR3 has 16 amino acids. The germline gives CDR1 SGDLS, CDR2 YYNGEE. V was pared by 1 base and J by 4 bases, with 4 bases of the junction left unmatched. CDR3 residues: CASSVSGTSGYNEQFF. The CDR3, as DNA: TGTGCCAGCAGCGTATCCGGGACTAGCGGATACAATGAGCAGTTCTTC. Full variable domain (rest looked up from reference TRBV9 and TRBJ2-1): DSGVTQTPKHLITATGQRVTLRCSPRSGDLSVYWYQQSLDQGLQFLIQYYNGEERAKGNILERFSAQQFPDLHSELNLSSLELGDSALYFCASSVSGTSGYNEQFFGPGTRLTVL.

This clone was recorded only once. V and J are TRBV4-2 and TRBJ2-1; 10 bases align to TRBD1. Germline V CDR1 and CDR2: LGHNA, YNFKEQ. The CDR3 has 15 residues. V trimming: 3 bases; J trimming: 9 bases; junction bases outside the gene matches: 8. The CDR3 loop is CASSHRGTGVGEQFF. Written as DNA, the CDR3 is TGTGCCAGCAGCCACAGAGGGACAGGGGTAGGTGAGCAGTTCTTC.

This clone was detected once. J is TRBJ1-1 and V is TRBV19; D uncertain. Germline CDR1 is LNHDA and CDR2 is SQIVND (reference sequence). This CDR3 has 13 amino acids. V was clipped by 5 bases and J by 0 bases, with 7 bases between them. CDR3 region: CASSSQLNTEAFF. The CDR3 DNA reads TGTGCCAGTAGTTCGCAGCTGAACACTGAAGCTTTCTTT.